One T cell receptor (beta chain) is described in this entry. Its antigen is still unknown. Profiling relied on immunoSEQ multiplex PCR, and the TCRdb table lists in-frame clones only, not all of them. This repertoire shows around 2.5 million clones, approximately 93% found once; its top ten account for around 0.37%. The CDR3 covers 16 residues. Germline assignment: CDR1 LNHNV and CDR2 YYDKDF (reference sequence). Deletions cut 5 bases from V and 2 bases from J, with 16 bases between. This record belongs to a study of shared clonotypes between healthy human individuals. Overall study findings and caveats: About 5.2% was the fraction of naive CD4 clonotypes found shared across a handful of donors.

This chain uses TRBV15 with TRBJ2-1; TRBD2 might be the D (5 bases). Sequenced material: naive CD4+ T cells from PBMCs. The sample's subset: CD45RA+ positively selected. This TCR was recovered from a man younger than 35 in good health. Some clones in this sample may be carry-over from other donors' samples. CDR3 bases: TGTGCCACCAGCTCGACGGGGTGGAGGACCTACAATGAGCAGTTCTTC. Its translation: CATSSTGWRTYNEQFF.